Each of the 18 T cell receptor beta chains below was sequenced from the same sample in a study of T cells in Graves' hyperthyroidism and ophthalmopathy. TCR beta CDR3 sequences were amplified from RNA transcripts. RT-PCR in the first round (using the HTBI primer set) targeted the TCR CDR3. From the multiplex PCR reads, TCRdb called clonotypes with MiXCR, one entry per CDR3 protein. This table holds under 500,000 distinct CDR3 sequences, roughly 13% found once. Sequenced: blood. Receptors originate from a man aged 45-65 years with Graves' ophthalmopathy.

This clonotype was counted many times. The V gene is TRBV20-1, the J gene TRBJ2-1, with 11 bases that match TRBD1. Germline assignment: CDR1 DFQATT and CDR2 SNEGSKA (reference sequence). CDR3 length: 12 residues. V shed 6 bases, J shed 12 bases, and the junction held 7 bases outside the gene matches. The CDR3 loop reads CSAKGTGGGQFF. The CDR3 DNA is TGCAGTGCAAAAGGGACAGGGGGTGGGCAGTTCTTC.

In its sample, this clonotype was seen many times. The rearrangement uses TRBV6-1 and TRBJ2-1; the D gene is possibly TRBD1 (5 bases). Germline assignment: CDR1 MNHNS and CDR2 SASEGT. This CDR3 has 12 amino acids. Trimming took 6 bases from V and 4 from J, leaving 7 bases between them. Here the CDR3 reads CASSDSYNEQFF. The CDR3, as DNA: TGTGCCAGCAGCGACAGTTACAATGAGCAGTTCTTC.

This clonotype was picked up many times. The rearrangement links TRBV7-9 to TRBJ2-5; D call uncertain. V gave up 1 base and J gave up 5 bases, with 17 bases separating them. The germline gives CDR1 SEHNR, CDR2 FQNEAQ (reference sequence). The CDR3 extends over 16 amino acids. CDR3 nucleotides: TGTGCCAGCAGCTTAGAGGGTGGTAGTTTGTTGGAGACCCAGTACTTC. Its protein is CASSLEGGSLLETQYF. The variable domain in full, with the rest retrieved from reference TRBV7-9 and TRBJ2-5, is DTGVSQNPRHKITKRGQNVTFRCDPISEHNRLYWYRQTLGQGPEFLTYFQNEAQLEKSRLLSDRFSAERPKGSFSTLEIQRTEQGDSAMYLCASSLEGGSLLETQYFGPGTRLLVL.

This clonotype was seen a few times. The chain joins TRBV28 to TRBJ2-2; 9 bases line up with TRBD2. Germline V gives CDR1 MDHEN, CDR2 SYDVKM. V gave up 2 bases and J gave up 4 bases; unmatched junction bases: 14. The CDR3 has 19 amino acids. CDR3 sequence reads: CASSLLAGGPERITGELFF. Here the CDR3 DNA reads TGTGCCAGCAGTTTACTGGCGGGAGGGCCCGAGCGGATCACCGGGGAGCTGTTTTTT.

In the case of this clonotype: This may stem from a read error, because a much larger clone lies one nucleotide away. The V call is TRBV6-5, the J call TRBJ2-1; D not resolved. Germline V CDR1 and CDR2: MNHEY, SVGAGI. The CDR3 is made up of 16 amino acids. V was shortened by 0 bases and J by 5 bases, with 14 bases between the two germline ends. DNA of the CDR3: TGTGCCAGCAGTTACTCGATGGTGTGGGGTCACAATGAGCAGTTCTTC. It encodes CASSYSMVWGHNEQFF.

This clonotype was counted a few times. The chain combines TRBV7-9 with TRBJ2-7; D is tentatively TRBD1 or TRBD2 (5 bases each). V gave up 5 bases and J gave up 9 bases, with 26 bases separating them. Germline V lookup: CDR1 SEHNR, CDR2 FQNEAQ (reference sequence). There are 16 residues in the CDR3. Here the CDR3 DNA reads TGTGCCAGCAGCCTCGAAACCGTGACGAGAAGTGGGGGGCAGTACTTC. It encodes CASSLETVTRSGGQYF.

This clonotype has a handful of counts. The chain joins TRBV5-1 to TRBJ2-2; D is ambiguous. Trimming pared 0 bases from V and 7 bases from J, leaving 10 bases between. Germline V gene lookup returns CDR1 SGHRS and CDR2 YFSETQ. The CDR3 length is 14 residues. The CDR3 protein is CASSLETTVGELFF. The CDR3 nucleotides are TGCGCCAGCAGCTTGGAGACCACGGTCGGGGAGCTGTTTTTT.

This clonotype has just a few counts. The V call is TRBV12-5, the J call TRBJ2-1; the match to TRBD2 covers 13 bases. With V trimmed by 6 bases and J by 3 bases, 2 bases remained unmatched. Germline V gene lookup returns CDR1 LGHNT and CDR2 FRNRAP. This CDR3 comprises 15 residues. Here the CDR3 DNA reads TGTGCTAGTGGCGGGACTAGCGGGAACTACAATGAGCAGTTCTTC. It translates to CASGGTSGNYNEQFF.

This clonotype was found a few times. The CDR3 loop is CASSLGDRGDSPLHF. CDR3 bases: TGCGCCAGCAGCTTGGGCGACAGGGGGGATTCACCCCTCCACTTT. This chain connects TRBV5-1 to TRBJ1-6, with 9 bases aligning to TRBD1. Germline values: CDR1 SGHRS, CDR2 YFSETQ. The CDR3 consists of 15 residues. Germline trimming cut 0 bases from V and 8 bases from J; bases unmatched to any gene: 3.

A few counts support this clonotype. The chain joins TRBV15 to TRBJ2-1; 7 bases align to TRBD2. Germline V CDR1 and CDR2: LNHNV, YYDKDF (reference sequence). V gave up 5 bases and J gave up 4 bases; unmatched junction bases: 17. CDR3 size: 18 residues. The CDR3 is CATSRLGTGGRRYNEQFF. Written as DNA, the CDR3 is TGTGCCACCAGCCGACTAGGGACTGGCGGGAGACGATACAATGAGCAGTTCTTC.

The chain uses TRBV19 and TRBJ2-6; either TRBD1 or TRBD2 may fit D (5 bases each). This CDR3 is 14 amino acids long. The V and J ends lost 6 bases and 3 bases respectively, with 9 bases between them. In germline, CDR1 is LNHDA, CDR2 SQIVND (reference sequence). The CDR3 nucleotides are TGTGCCAGTAGGCAGGGAGTTGGGGCCAACGTCCTGACTTTC. This translates into CASRQGVGANVLTF.

This clonotype has at least ten counts. This chain connects TRBV2 to TRBJ1-4; D is unresolved. CDR3 length equals 11 residues. The V end was cut by 7 bases, the J end by 8 bases, with 8 bases between. Per germline, CDR1 SNHLY and CDR2 FYNNEI. CDR3 sequence reads: CASKEAEKLFF. The CDR3 nucleotides are TGTGCCAGCAAAGAGGCAGAAAAACTGTTTTTT. The full variable domain, rest sourced from reference TRBV2 and TRBJ1-4, is EPEVTQTPSHQVTQMGQEVILRCVPISNHLYFYWYRQILGQKVEFLVSFYNNEISEKSEIFDDQFSVERPDGSNFTLKIRSTKLEDSAMYFCASKEAEKLFFGSGTQLSVL.

In its sample, this clonotype was seen many times. The CDR3 DNA sequence: TGCAGTGTAAGGACAGGGATGAACACTGAAGCTTTCTTT. Its translation is CSVRTGMNTEAFF. The chain carries TRBV20-1 and TRBJ1-1; 8 nucleotides match TRBD1. With V trimmed by 7 bases and J by 0 bases, 4 bases remained unmatched. The CDR3 extends over 13 amino acids. In germline, CDR1 is DFQATT, CDR2 SNEGSKA (reference sequence).

The sample holds many counts of this clonotype. The chain recombines TRBV5-1 with TRBJ2-7, with 9 positions matching TRBD1. This CDR3 contains 16 residues. The V segment lost 0 bases and the J segment 4 bases; nucleotides outside the gene matches: 8. CDR1 and CDR2 from the germline V gene are SGHRS and YFSETQ. This CDR3 reads CASSLATGQGKYEQYF. The CDR3 bases are TGCGCCAGCAGCTTGGCCACCGGACAGGGGAAGTACGAGCAGTACTTC.

In this sample, this clonotype turned up a few times. V and J are TRBV28 and TRBJ2-1; 7 nucleotides line up with TRBD2. Per germline, CDR1 MDHEN and CDR2 SYDVKM. J was trimmed by 8 bases and V by 2 bases; bases with no gene match: 12. CDR3 length: 16 amino acids. The CDR3 bases are TGTGCCAGCAGTTTACCCGGCGGGAGAGTCAGGGATGAGCAGTTCTTC. Amino acids: CASSLPGGRVRDEQFF. The whole variable domain, remainder taken from reference TRBV28 and TRBJ2-1, is DVKVTQSSRYLVKRTGEKVFLECVQDMDHENMFWYRQDPGLGLRLIYFSYDVKMKEKGDIPEGYSVSREKKERFSLILESASTNQTSMYLCASSLPGGRVRDEQFFGPGTRLTVL.

This clonotype was counted between two and nine times. The germline gene is not matched at one end of the junction; a read error may be the cause. The chain joins TRBV27 to TRBJ1-1; no definite D call. The CDR3 is made up of 14 amino acids. Germline loops: CDR1 MNHEY, CDR2 SMNVEV (reference sequence). The CDR3 reads CACRSPQLNTEAFF. DNA of the CDR3: TGTGCCTGCAGGAGCCCACAATTGAACACTGAAGCTTTCTTT.

This clonotype has a count of ten or more. The V gene is TRBV20-1, the J gene TRBJ2-5; 9 bases are shared with TRBD1. Trimming cost V 3 bases and J 4 bases; bases outside gene matches: 9. CDR1 is DFQATT and CDR2 is SNEGSKA in the germline V gene (reference sequence). This CDR3 has 15 amino acids. CDR3 sequence: CSASPRTGVGETQYF. The CDR3 DNA is TGCAGTGCTAGCCCCCGGACAGGGGTGGGAGAGACCCAGTACTTC.

CDR3: CASSFMDPRAQYF. In DNA form, the CDR3 reads TGTGCCAGCAGCTTCATGGACCCCCGGGCGCAGTATTTT. The chain uses TRBV7-9 and TRBJ2-3, with unresolved D. Deletions cut 3 bases from V and 10 bases from J, with 14 bases between. Looked up from germline, CDR1 is SEHNR and CDR2 is FQNEAQ (reference sequence). The CDR3 is 13 residues long.